This T cell receptor beta chain comes out of a study of T cell responses to AZD1222 COVID-19 vaccine (dated by TCRdb to the early 2020s). About the study as a whole: A total of 233 trial participants underwent TCR sequencing, of whom about 210 had received two doses of AZD1222 and about 25 had received two doses of the MenACWY control vaccine. Trial participants were enrolled into age subgroups of 18-55, 56-69 and 70-plus years, which contained roughly 140, 27 and 60 TCR-sequenced participants, respectively. Study-wide conclusions, independent of this receptor: After two AZD1222 doses, both the breadth and the depth of spike-specific TCRs were significantly higher than at day 0 and than in MenACWY recipients. Conclusions about previously exposed vaccinees are limited, since just six AZD1222 recipients were seropositive for SARS-CoV-2 at baseline. Nearly half of unique spike-specific TCRs reportedly recognized epitopes outside regions mutated in the B.1.351 and B.1.1.7 variants. The 56-69-year group was small, and its depth increase did not reach significance, likely because of low power. The whole spike protein was spanned by vaccine-associated CD4 TCRs, and dominant responses were seen in regions 160-218 and 743-854. Most participants were white British and females outnumbered males, and the authors suggested that clonal diversity may have been underestimated. Because no day 14 peak-response samples were available, repertoires were characterized only after the peak T cell response.

Trimming at the junction amounts to 0 bases on V and 9 bases on J, and the germline ends lie 9 bases apart. The cysteine opens and the phenylalanine closes a CDR3 of 13 amino acids. The CDR3 DNA has 39 bases and is translated from base 1. CDR1 and CDR2, looked up from the germline V gene, are MNHEY and SVGAGI. Worth noting for this clone: Its target antigen remains unknown. Per-base quality was not reported, and no clone a single base away is much larger than it.

The time point label for this specimen denotes: about 28 days (+/-7) after the second vaccine dose. The sample's treatment or condition label is to be understood as: meningococcal conjugate vaccine given as trial control. Samples from vaccinated people were obtained from the UK trials COV001 and COV002, which included a single-blind randomized controlled phase 2/3 trial of AZD1222 (ChAdOx1 nCoV-19) in healthy adults. Trial participant PBMC samples were collected at day 0 and day 28 after the second dose for TCRbeta chain sequencing. The CDR3 regions of human TCRbeta chains were analyzed by immunosequencing. The authors' pipeline ran thus. Repertoire TCRs were checked for matches against a reference library of SARS-CoV-2-specific TCRs that had been generated using the MIRA antigen-specificity platform. Breadth meant the fraction of unique TCRs that were SARS-CoV-2-associated, whereas depth meant the fraction of total T cells that were SARS-CoV-2-associated. Using the MIRA data, each spike-specific TCR was mapped to the spike region that the TCR reacts to and placed in a CD4 or CD8 class. Log10-transformed breadth and depth values were compared by one-way ANOVA with Sidak's multiple comparisons tests. The immuneACCESS repertoire file appears here via TCRdb, limited to in-frame rearrangements. These files lack a portion of the clones; in checked studies, under half of the deficit traces to unresolved V genes, and the cause of the others is not known. That table is the source of V, J and clone size, and D and trimming were worked out from the DNA. For this sample the table gives 180,000 or so clones, of which over 80% were detected only once. Of the sample, more than 3.5% is held by the ten largest clones.

The sequenced sample was peripheral blood, obtained 28 days after the second dose of the MenACWY control vaccine. The origin of this receptor is an adult who received the MenACWY meningococcal vaccine as a control. This chain joins TRBV6-5 to TRBJ1-5; perhaps TRBD1 is the D gene, with 5 bases matching. The CDR3 loop reads CASSYSGVRPQHF. Here is the DNA: TGTGCCAGCAGTTACTCGGGGGTTCGGCCCCAGCATTTT.